This record covers a single TCR beta chain. Its antigen is as yet unknown. Germline V gene data show CDR1 as SGHAT and CDR2 as FQNNGV. CDR3 length: 16 residues. The V and J ends lost 2 bases and 3 bases, in that order; junction bases with no gene match: 5. The input was 450 to 500 ng total RNA; TCR beta cDNA was made from it with a constant-region primer. Three nested multiplex PCR rounds, a slightly modified ARM-PCR method, built the TCR beta libraries. Use of TRBV1-TRBV30 forward primers with a C-beta reverse primer characterized the first two PCR rounds, which lasted nine to eleven cycles each. From the multiplex PCR reads, TCRdb called clonotypes with MiXCR, one entry per CDR3 protein. Among some 180,000 distinct CDR3 sequences listed, over 50% were seen once. This entry is derived from a study of tumor-infiltrating lymphocytes in primary liver carcinoma. It was unsorted whole blood that yielded blood RNA, and germline DNA was also extracted. Among the patients, all had chronic HBV infection and none had been treated.

Study-level results: Tumor-adjacent and tumor-blood pairs displayed less overlap than did pairs of tumor regions.

V gene TRBV11-2 combines with J gene TRBJ2-3, with 10 bases matching TRBD1. The TCR comes from a man in his forties with primary liver carcinoma and hepatitis B virus infection. Sequencing used peripheral blood. The CDR3 nucleotides are TGTGCCAGCAGCTTACGGACAGGGGGAATGACAGATACGCAGTATTTT. Protein: CASSLRTGGMTDTQYF.